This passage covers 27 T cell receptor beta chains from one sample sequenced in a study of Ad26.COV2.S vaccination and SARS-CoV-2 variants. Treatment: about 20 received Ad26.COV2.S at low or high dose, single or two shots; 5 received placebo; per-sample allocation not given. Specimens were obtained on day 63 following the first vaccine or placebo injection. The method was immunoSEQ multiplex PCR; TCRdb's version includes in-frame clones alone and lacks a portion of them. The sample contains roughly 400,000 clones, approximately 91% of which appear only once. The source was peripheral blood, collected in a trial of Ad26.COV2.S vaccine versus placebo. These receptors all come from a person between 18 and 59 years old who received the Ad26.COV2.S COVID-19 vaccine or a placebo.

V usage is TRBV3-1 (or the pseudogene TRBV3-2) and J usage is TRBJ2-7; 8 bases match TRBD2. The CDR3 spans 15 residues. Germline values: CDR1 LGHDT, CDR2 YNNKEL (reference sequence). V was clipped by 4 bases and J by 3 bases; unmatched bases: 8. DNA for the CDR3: TGTGCCAGCAGCCTGACTAGCGAAATAAACTACGAGCAGTACTTC. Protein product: CASSLTSEINYEQYF.

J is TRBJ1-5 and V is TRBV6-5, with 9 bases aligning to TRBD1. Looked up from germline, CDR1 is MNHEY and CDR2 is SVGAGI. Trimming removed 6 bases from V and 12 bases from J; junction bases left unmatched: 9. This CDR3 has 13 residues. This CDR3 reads CASSGTGRLDQHF. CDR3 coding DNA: TGTGCCAGCAGCGGGACAGGGCGCCTGGACCAGCATTTT.

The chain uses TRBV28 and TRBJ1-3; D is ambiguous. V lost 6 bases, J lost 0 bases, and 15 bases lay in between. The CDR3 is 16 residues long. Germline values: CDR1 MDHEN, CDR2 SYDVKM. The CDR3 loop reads CASSLATRHSGNTIYF. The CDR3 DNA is TGTGCCAGCAGCCTAGCTACCCGGCACTCTGGAAACACCATATATTTT.

The CDR3 DNA reads TGCGCCAGCAGCTTGGCGGCGGGAGATGGGTACGAGCAGTACTTC. Encoded protein: CASSLAAGDGYEQYF. J is TRBJ2-7 and V is TRBV5-1; 7 nucleotides agree with TRBD2. CDR3 length equals 15 residues. Per germline, CDR1 SGHRS and CDR2 YFSETQ. Trimming removed 0 bases from V and 4 bases from J; junction bases left unmatched: 7.

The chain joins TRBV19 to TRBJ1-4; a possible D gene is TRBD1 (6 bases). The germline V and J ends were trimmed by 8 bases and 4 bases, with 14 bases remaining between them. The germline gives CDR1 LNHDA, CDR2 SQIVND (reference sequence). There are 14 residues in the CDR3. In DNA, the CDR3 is TGTGCCAGTGACCCCGGACAGAATAATGAAAAACTGTTTTTT. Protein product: CASDPGQNNEKLFF.

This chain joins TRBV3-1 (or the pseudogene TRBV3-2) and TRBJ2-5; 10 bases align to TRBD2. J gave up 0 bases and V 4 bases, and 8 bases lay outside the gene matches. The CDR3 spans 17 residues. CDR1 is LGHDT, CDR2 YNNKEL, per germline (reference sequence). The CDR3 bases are TGTGCCAGCAGCCTACCTCTCGGACTAGCGGACCAAGAGACCCAGTACTTC. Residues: CASSLPLGLADQETQYF.

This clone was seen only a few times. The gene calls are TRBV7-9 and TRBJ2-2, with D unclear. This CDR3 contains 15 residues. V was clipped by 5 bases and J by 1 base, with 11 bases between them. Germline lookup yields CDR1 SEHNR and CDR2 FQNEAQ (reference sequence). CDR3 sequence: CASSPASWNTGELFF. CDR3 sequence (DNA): TGTGCCAGCAGCCCTGCCTCGTGGAACACCGGGGAGCTGTTTTTT.

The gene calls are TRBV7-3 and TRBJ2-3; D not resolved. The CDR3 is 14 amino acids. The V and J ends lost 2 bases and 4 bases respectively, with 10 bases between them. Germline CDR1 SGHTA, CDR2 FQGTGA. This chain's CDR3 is CASSLFISSDTQYF. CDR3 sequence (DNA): TGTGCCAGCAGCTTATTTATCTCTTCAGATACGCAGTATTTT.

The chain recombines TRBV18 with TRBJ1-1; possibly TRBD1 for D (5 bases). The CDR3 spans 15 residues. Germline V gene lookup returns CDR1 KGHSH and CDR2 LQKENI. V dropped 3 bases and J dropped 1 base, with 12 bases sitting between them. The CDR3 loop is CASSPQTGTNTEAFF. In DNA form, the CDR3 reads TGTGCCAGCTCACCGCAGACCGGGACGAACACTGAAGCTTTCTTT.

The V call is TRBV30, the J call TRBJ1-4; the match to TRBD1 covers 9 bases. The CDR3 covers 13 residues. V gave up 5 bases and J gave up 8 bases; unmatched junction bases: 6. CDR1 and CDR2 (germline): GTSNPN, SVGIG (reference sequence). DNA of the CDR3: TGTGCCTGGGGTTACAGGGGGCACGAAAAACTGTTTTTT. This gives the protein CAWGYRGHEKLFF.

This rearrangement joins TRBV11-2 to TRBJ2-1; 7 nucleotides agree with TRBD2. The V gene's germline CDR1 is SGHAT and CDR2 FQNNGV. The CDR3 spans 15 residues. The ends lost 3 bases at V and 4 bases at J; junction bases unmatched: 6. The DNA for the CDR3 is TGTGCCAGCAGCTTGGGGCGGGAGCCGTACAATGAGCAGTTCTTC. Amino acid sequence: CASSLGREPYNEQFF.

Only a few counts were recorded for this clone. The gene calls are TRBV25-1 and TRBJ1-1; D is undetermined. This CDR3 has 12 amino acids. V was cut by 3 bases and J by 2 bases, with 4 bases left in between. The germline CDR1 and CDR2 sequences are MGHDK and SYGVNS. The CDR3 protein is CASSEFNTEAFF. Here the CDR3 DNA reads TGTGCCAGCAGTGAGTTTAACACTGAAGCTTTCTTT.

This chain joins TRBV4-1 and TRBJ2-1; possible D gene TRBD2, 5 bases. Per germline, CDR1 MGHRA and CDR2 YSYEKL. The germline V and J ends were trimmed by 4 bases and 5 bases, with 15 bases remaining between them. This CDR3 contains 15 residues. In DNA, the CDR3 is TGCGCCAGCAGCCGGGCAACTAGACGGGACAATGAGCAGTTCTTC. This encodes CASSRATRRDNEQFF.

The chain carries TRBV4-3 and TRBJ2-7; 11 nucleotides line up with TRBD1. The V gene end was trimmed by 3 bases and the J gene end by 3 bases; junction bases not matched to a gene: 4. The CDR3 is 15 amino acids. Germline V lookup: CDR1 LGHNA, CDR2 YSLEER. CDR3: CASSHSGTGGYEQYF. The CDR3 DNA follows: TGCGCCAGCAGCCACTCCGGGACAGGGGGCTACGAGCAGTACTTC.

The CDR3 nucleotides are TGTGCCAGCAGTCCCACTAGCGGGGGCGAGACCGGGGAGCTGTTTTTT. Residues: CASSPTSGGETGELFF. This chain links TRBV6-4 with TRBJ2-2, with 11 bases that match TRBD2. CDR1 is MRHNA, CDR2 SNTAGT, per germline. CDR3 length: 16 amino acids. J lost 5 bases, V lost 5 bases, and 7 bases had no gene match.

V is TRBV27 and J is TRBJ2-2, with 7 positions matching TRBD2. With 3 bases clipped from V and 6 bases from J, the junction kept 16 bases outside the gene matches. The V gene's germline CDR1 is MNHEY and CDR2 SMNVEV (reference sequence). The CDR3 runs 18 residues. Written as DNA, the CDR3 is TGTGCCAGCAGTTTCAGGGCCCCTCGGGACTACTTCCCCGGGGAGCTGTTTTTT. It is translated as CASSFRAPRDYFPGELFF.

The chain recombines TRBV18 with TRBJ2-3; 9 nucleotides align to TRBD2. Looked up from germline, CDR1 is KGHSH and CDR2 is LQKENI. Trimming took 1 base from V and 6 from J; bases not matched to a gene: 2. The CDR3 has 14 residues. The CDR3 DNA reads TGTGCCAGCTCACCACGCACTAGCGGGGATACGCAGTATTTT. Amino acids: CASSPRTSGDTQYF.

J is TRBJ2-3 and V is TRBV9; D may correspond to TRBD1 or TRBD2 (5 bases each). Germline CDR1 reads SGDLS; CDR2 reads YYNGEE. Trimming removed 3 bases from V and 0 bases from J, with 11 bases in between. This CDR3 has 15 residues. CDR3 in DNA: TGTGCCAGCAGCGACCAGGGCGGGAGCACAGATACGCAGTATTTT. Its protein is CASSDQGGSTDTQYF.

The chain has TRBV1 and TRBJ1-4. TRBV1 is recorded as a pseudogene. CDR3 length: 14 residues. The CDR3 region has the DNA TGCACCAGCAGCCAATCCTCCGGGATGGAAAAACTGTTTTTT. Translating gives CTSSQSSGMEKLFF.

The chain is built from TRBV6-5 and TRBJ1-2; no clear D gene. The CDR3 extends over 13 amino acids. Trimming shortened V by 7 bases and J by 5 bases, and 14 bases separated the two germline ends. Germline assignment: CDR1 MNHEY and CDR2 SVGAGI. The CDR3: CASTLGWSYGYTF. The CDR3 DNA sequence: TGTGCCAGCACCTTAGGGTGGAGTTATGGCTACACCTTC.

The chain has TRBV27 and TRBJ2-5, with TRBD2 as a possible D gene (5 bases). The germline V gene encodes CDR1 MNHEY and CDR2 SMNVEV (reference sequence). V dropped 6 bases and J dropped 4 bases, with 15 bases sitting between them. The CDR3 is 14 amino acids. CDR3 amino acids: CASSRRGIRETQYF. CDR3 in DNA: TGTGCCAGCAGCCGCCGAGGGATTCGAGAGACCCAGTACTTC.

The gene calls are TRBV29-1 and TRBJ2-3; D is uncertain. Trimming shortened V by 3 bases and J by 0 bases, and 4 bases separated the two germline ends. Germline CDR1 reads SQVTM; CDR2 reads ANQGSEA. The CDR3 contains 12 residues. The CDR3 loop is CSVDTSTDTQYF. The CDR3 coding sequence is TGCAGCGTTGACACCAGCACAGATACGCAGTATTTT.

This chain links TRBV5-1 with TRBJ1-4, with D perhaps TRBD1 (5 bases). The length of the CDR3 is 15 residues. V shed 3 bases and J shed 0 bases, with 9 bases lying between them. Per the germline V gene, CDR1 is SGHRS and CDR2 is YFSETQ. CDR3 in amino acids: CASSYGHATNEKLFF. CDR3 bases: TGCGCCAGCAGCTATGGACATGCAACTAATGAAAAACTGTTTTTT.

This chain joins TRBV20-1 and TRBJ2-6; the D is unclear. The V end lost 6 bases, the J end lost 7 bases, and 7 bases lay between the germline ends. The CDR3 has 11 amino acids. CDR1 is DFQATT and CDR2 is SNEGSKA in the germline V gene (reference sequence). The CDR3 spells CSAPVANVLTF. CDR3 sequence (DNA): TGCAGTGCCCCCGTTGCCAACGTCCTGACTTTC.

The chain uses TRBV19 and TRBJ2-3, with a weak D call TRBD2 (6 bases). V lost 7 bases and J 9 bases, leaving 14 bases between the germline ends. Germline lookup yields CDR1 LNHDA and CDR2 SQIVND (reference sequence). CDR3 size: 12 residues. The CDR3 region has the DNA TGTGCCAGTAATCTTTGGGGGGACACGCAGTATTTT. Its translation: CASNLWGDTQYF.

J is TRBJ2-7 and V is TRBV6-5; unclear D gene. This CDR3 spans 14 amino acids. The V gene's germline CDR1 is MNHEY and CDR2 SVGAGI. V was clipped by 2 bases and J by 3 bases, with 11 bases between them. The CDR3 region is CASSYAGSSYEQYF. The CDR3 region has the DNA TGTGCCAGCAGTTACGCAGGATCCAGCTACGAGCAGTACTTC.

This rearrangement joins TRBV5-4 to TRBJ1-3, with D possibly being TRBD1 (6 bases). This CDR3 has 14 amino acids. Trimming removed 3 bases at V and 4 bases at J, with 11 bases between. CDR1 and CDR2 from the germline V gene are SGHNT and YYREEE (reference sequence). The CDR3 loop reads CASSSGAPGNTIYF. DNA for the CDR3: TGTGCCAGCAGCTCGGGGGCGCCGGGAAACACCATATATTTT.